This record looks at one T cell receptor beta chain sequence and its context. Per the original data handling: Reference gene primer amplification gave nucleated cell count estimates. Sequenced by immunoSEQ multiplex PCR; TCRdb stores in-frame clones only, minus some. V and J calls and clone size are as listed in that table; D and trimming were resolved from the DNA. The sample has 65,000 to 90,000 clones; roughly 84% are singletons. This entry belongs to a study of blood T cell repertoires in COVID-19. Study at large: Sample material is recorded as cDNA or gDNA derived from T cells, B-cell-depleted T cells, or PBMCs.

This clonotype was sampled from a young woman with acute or convalescent COVID-19. Specimen: peripheral blood.

The CDR3 sequence: CASTDREVHYGYTF. CDR3 nucleotides: TGTGCCAGCACCGACAGGGAAGTGCACTATGGCTACACCTTC. The chain is built from TRBV2 and TRBJ1-2, with 7 nucleotides matching TRBD1. V shed 7 bases, J shed 3 bases, and the junction held 8 bases outside the gene matches. Germline assignment: CDR1 SNHLY and CDR2 FYNNEI. The CDR3 sequence is 14 residues long.